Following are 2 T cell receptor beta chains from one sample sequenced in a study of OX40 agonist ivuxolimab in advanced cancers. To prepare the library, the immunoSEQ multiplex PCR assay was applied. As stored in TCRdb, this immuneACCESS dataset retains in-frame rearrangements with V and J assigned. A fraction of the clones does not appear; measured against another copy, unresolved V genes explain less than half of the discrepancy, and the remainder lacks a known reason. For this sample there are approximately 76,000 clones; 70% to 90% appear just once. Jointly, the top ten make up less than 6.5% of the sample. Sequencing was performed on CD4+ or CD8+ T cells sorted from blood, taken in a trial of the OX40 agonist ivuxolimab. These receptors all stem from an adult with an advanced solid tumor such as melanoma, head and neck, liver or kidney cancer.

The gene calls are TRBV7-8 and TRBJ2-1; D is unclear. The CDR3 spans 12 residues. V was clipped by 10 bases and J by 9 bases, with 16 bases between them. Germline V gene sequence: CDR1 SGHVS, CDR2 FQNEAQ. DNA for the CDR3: TGTGCCATAGAAGTAGTCCCCAGTGAGCAGTTCTTC. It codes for CAIEVVPSEQFF. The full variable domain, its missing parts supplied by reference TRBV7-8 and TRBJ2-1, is GAGVSQSPRYKVAKRGQDVALRCDPISGHVSLFWYQQALGQGPEFLTYFQNEAQLDKSGLPSDRFFAERPEGSVSTLKIQRTQQEDSAVYLCAIEVVPSEQFFGPGTRLTVL.

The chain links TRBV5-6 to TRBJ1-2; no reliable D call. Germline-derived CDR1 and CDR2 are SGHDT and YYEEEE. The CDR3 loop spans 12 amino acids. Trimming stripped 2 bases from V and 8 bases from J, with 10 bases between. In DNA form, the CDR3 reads TGTGCCAGCAGCTTAAGGCTGGGGGGCTACACCTTC. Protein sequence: CASSLRLGGYTF.